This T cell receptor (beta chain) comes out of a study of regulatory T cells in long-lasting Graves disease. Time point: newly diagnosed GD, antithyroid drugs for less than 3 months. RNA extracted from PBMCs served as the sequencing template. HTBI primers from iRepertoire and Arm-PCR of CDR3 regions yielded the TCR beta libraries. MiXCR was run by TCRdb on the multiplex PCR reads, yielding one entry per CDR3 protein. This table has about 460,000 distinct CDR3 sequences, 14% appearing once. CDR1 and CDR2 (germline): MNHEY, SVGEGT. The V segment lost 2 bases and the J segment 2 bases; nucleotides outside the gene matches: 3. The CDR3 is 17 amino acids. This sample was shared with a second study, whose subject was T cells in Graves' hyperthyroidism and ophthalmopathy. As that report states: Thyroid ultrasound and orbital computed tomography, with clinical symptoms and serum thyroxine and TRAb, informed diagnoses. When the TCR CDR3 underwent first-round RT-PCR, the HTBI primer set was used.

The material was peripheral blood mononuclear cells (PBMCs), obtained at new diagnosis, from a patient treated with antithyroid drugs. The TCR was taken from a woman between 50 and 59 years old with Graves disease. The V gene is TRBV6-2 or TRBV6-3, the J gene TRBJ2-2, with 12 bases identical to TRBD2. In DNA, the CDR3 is TGTGCCAGCAGTTACCCGACTAGCGGGAGAAACACCGGGGAGCTGTTTTTT. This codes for CASSYPTSGRNTGELFF.